The 25 T cell receptor beta chains below all came from one sample that was sequenced in a study of technical replicates of blood from a few donors. The data were produced by immunoSEQ multiplex PCR, yet TCRdb's version contains in-frame clones alone and is incomplete. This sample yields about 83,000 clones, of which about 92% are seen a single time; around 0.25% belongs to the top ten. Sequenced sample: T cells isolated from PBMCs. The source is a human donor in good health.

The V call is TRBV19, the J call TRBJ1-5; a possible D gene is TRBD1 (5 bases). Germline V gives CDR1 LNHDA, CDR2 SQIVND (reference sequence). V was cut by 5 bases and J by 0 bases, with 26 bases left in between. The CDR3 spans 20 residues. CDR3 loop: CASSLPGGGFIRDSNQPQHF. In nucleotides, the CDR3 is TGTGCCAGTAGTCTCCCGGGGGGAGGTTTTATCCGGGATAGCAATCAGCCCCAGCATTTT.

This clone was counted once. V and J are TRBV10-2 and TRBJ2-7; 10 bases align to TRBD1. Germline V gene data show CDR1 as WSHSY and CDR2 as SAAADI. The CDR3 extends over 13 amino acids. V lost 9 bases and J lost 4; bases outside the gene matches: 6. CDR3 coding DNA: TGCGCCAGTACCGGGACAGGGGCGTACGAGCAGTACTTC. Translation: CASTGTGAYEQYF.

V and J are TRBV28 and TRBJ1-4; possible D gene TRBD1, 6 bases. V lost 5 bases, J lost 7 bases, and 17 bases lay in between. The CDR3 spans 15 residues. Germline V gene sequence: CDR1 MDHEN, CDR2 SYDVKM. CDR3 loop: CASSLAGTRGEKLFF. The CDR3 nucleotides read TGTGCCAGCAGTCTGGCAGGCACCAGGGGTGAAAAACTGTTTTTT.

The CDR3 is CASSIGRVEYTEAFF. CDR3 sequence (DNA): TGTGCCAGTAGTATAGGCAGGGTTGAGTACACTGAAGCTTTCTTT. The chain couples TRBV19 to TRBJ1-1; D might be TRBD1 (5 bases). The CDR3 runs to 15 residues. In germline, CDR1 is LNHDA, CDR2 SQIVND (reference sequence). V lost 1 base and J lost 3, with 12 bases in between.

The rearrangement joins TRBV5-1 to TRBJ1-2, with TRBD1 matching 8 bases. The ends lost 1 base at V and 6 bases at J; junction bases unmatched: 8. This CDR3 region has 15 residues. The V gene's germline CDR1 is SGHRS and CDR2 YFSETQ. The CDR3 is CASSLQPGGKDGYTF. The DNA of the CDR3 is TGCGCCAGCAGCTTGCAACCAGGGGGCAAGGATGGCTACACCTTC.

The chain employs TRBV5-1 and TRBJ1-2, with a weak D call TRBD1 (5 bases). The V end was cut by 4 bases, the J end by 8 bases, with 21 bases between. The CDR3 length is 15 residues. In germline, CDR1 is SGHRS, CDR2 YFSETQ. CDR3 DNA sequence: TGCGCCAGCAGCCCCCGCGGGGGTCCTGGGGGAGGCTACACCTTC. Residues: CASSPRGGPGGGYTF.

The chain uses TRBV18 and TRBJ2-7; 9 bases match TRBD1. The CDR3 is 14 residues long. Germline V lookup: CDR1 KGHSH, CDR2 LQKENI. The J segment lost 3 bases and the V segment lost 4 bases, leaving 4 bases of the junction unmatched. Written as DNA, the CDR3 is TGTGCCAGCTCACTCAAGACAGGGGGCTACGAGCAGTACTTC. The encoded protein is CASSLKTGGYEQYF.

The count of this clone is one. This chain connects TRBV5-1 to TRBJ2-3, with 7 bases identical to TRBD2. Germline loops: CDR1 SGHRS, CDR2 YFSETQ. V lost 0 bases, J lost 10 bases, and 8 bases stayed unmatched. This CDR3 is built from 14 residues. CDR3 loop: CASSLGLAGESQYF. In DNA form, the CDR3 reads TGCGCCAGCAGCTTGGGGTTAGCGGGTGAGTCGCAGTATTTT.

J is TRBJ2-3 and V is TRBV19; possibly TRBD1 for D (6 bases). From germline, CDR1 is LNHDA and CDR2 SQIVND (reference sequence). V lost 7 bases to trimming and J lost 0 bases, with 14 bases between them. The CDR3 sequence is 15 residues long. CDR3 loop: CASTTGTSSTDTQYF. The DNA of the CDR3 is TGTGCCAGTACCACAGGGACCTCTAGCACAGATACGCAGTATTTT. Filled out from reference TRBV19 and TRBJ2-3, the complete variable domain reads DGGITQSPKYLFRKEGQNVTLSCEQNLNHDAMYWYRQDPGQGLRLIYYSQIVNDFQKGDIAEGYSVSREKKESFPLTVTSAQKNPTAFYLCASTTGTSSTDTQYFGPGTRLTVL.

The gene calls are TRBV7-9 and TRBJ1-2; possibly TRBD1 for D (6 bases). This CDR3 has 14 residues. Germline V CDR1 and CDR2: SEHNR, FQNEAQ (reference sequence). Trimming shortened V by 5 bases and J by 4 bases, and 14 bases separated the two germline ends. CDR3 protein: CASSPGVRRYGYTF. For the CDR3, the DNA is TGTGCCAGCAGCCCAGGGGTTAGGCGCTATGGCTACACCTTC.

This chain's CDR3 is CSVKTTQETQYF. Here the CDR3 DNA reads TGCAGCGTTAAGACTACCCAAGAGACCCAGTACTTC. The rearrangement uses TRBV29-1 and TRBJ2-5; weak D call: TRBD2 (5 bases). This CDR3 is built from 12 residues. Trimming took 5 bases from V and 1 from J, leaving 8 bases between them. Germline V gene lookup returns CDR1 SQVTM and CDR2 ANQGSEA.

This chain uses TRBV21-1 with TRBJ2-1; TRBD1 is the table's D call and was not checked against the DNA. TRBV21-1 is flagged as a pseudogene. The CDR3 consists of 12 residues. The CDR3 spells CASSQTGTEQFF. The DNA of the CDR3 is TGTGCCAGCAGCCAAACCGGGACAGAGCAGTTCTTC.

This rearrangement joins TRBV4-1 to TRBJ2-2; 11 bases align to TRBD2. Germline V gives CDR1 MGHRA, CDR2 YSYEKL. J gave up 1 base and V 4 bases, and 2 bases lay outside the gene matches. The CDR3 contains 16 residues. Written as DNA, the CDR3 is TGCGCCAGCAGCCTGGGACTAGCGGAGAACACCGGGGAGCTGTTTTTT. Protein: CASSLGLAENTGELFF.

The V call is TRBV9, the J call TRBJ2-7, with TRBD1 matching over 9 bases. The CDR3 extends over 14 amino acids. Germline CDR1 SGDLS, CDR2 YYNGEE. The V gene end was trimmed by 0 bases and the J gene end by 4 bases; junction bases not matched to a gene: 2. In DNA form, the CDR3 reads TGTGCCAGCAGCGTAGGGGGACAGGGATACGAGCAGTACTTC. It encodes CASSVGGQGYEQYF.

The gene calls are TRBV12-5 and TRBJ2-7; 7 bases match TRBD1. From germline, CDR1 is LGHNT and CDR2 FRNRAP. The CDR3 loop spans 15 amino acids. V lost 1 base to trimming and J lost 6 bases; unmatched junction nucleotides: 9. The CDR3 sequence: CASGLGRQGLAEQYF. The CDR3 nucleotides are TGTGCTAGTGGTTTGGGACGACAGGGTTTGGCCGAGCAGTACTTC.

The chain has TRBV20-1 and TRBJ2-1; D unclear. This CDR3 contains 10 residues. Germline V gene data show CDR1 as DFQATT and CDR2 as SNEGSKA (reference sequence). V was pared by 4 bases and J by 10 bases, with 8 bases between. The CDR3 nucleotides read TGCAGTGCTACTGACTGGGAGCAGTTCTTC. It encodes CSATDWEQFF.

The chain joins TRBV4-1 to TRBJ2-2; the match to TRBD2 covers 7 bases. Germline assignment: CDR1 MGHRA and CDR2 YSYEKL. The CDR3 is 13 amino acids. After removal of 0 bases from V and 13 bases from J, the junction contained 5 bases not matched to a gene. The DNA of the CDR3 is TGCGCCAGCAGCCAAGAGAGGCGGGGGAGGCTGTTTTTT. It specifies CASSQERRGRLFF.

This chain joins TRBV30 and TRBJ1-1, with a possible D match to TRBD1 (6 bases). Germline CDR1 GTSNPN, CDR2 SVGIG (reference sequence). The CDR3 has 15 amino acids. Trimming shortened V by 3 bases and J by 3 bases, and 17 bases separated the two germline ends. The CDR3 sequence is CAWSKQGSLDTEAFF. The CDR3 nucleotides are TGTGCCTGGAGCAAACAGGGCTCCCTGGACACTGAAGCTTTCTTT.

The chain combines TRBV30 with TRBJ2-7; 8 nucleotides agree with TRBD2. In germline, CDR1 is GTSNPN, CDR2 SVGIG (reference sequence). With 3 bases clipped from V and 4 bases from J, the junction kept 8 bases outside the gene matches. The length of the CDR3 is 14 residues. CDR3 nucleotide sequence: TGTGCCTGGAGCTCGGGGGGGTTCTTATACGAGCAGTACTTC. Amino acid sequence: CAWSSGGFLYEQYF. Full variable domain (rest looked up from reference TRBV30 and TRBJ2-7): SQTIHQWPATLVQPVGSPLSLECTVEGTSNPNLYWYRQAAGRGLQLLFYSVGIGQISSEVPQNLSASRPQDRQFILSSKKLLLSDSGFYLCAWSSGGFLYEQYFGPGTRLTVT.

V and J are TRBV10-1 and TRBJ2-1, with 7 bases identical to TRBD1. This CDR3 has 15 residues. The V gene end was trimmed by 3 bases and the J gene end by 3 bases; junction bases not matched to a gene: 5. CDR1 WNHNN and CDR2 SYGVQD come from the germline V gene (reference sequence). The CDR3 here is CASSDNRGNYNEQFF. Here the CDR3 DNA reads TGCGCCAGCAGTGACAACAGGGGAAACTACAATGAGCAGTTCTTC.

The rearrangement uses TRBV5-1 and TRBJ2-7; 7 bases are shared with TRBD2. Trimming cost V 0 bases and J 2 bases; bases outside gene matches: 5. The CDR3 is 15 residues long. Looked up from germline, CDR1 is SGHRS and CDR2 is YFSETQ. The CDR3 spells CASSLAPGGAYEQYF. DNA of the CDR3: TGCGCCAGCAGCTTGGCACCGGGGGGAGCCTACGAGCAGTACTTC. The variable domain in full, completed from reference TRBV5-1 and TRBJ2-7, reads KAGVTQTPRYLIKTRGQQVTLSCSPISGHRSVSWYQQTPGQGLQFLFEYFSETQRNKGNFPGRFSGRQFSNSRSEMNVSTLELGDSALYLCASSLAPGGAYEQYFGPGTRLTVT.

The chain links TRBV9 to TRBJ1-2; D ambiguous. Germline CDR1 and CDR2: SGDLS and YYNGEE. The CDR3 is made up of 15 amino acids. V was clipped by 0 bases and J by 4 bases, with 13 bases between them. CDR3 sequence reads: CASSVGAPTSYGYTF. The CDR3 DNA sequence: TGTGCCAGCAGCGTAGGGGCGCCTACTTCCTATGGCTACACCTTC.

The chain employs TRBV28 and TRBJ2-3; 11 positions agree with TRBD2. The germline CDR1 and CDR2 sequences are MDHEN and SYDVKM. Trimming at V came to 3 bases and at J to 2 bases, leaving 7 bases not matched to a gene. CDR3 size: 17 residues. Here the CDR3 DNA reads TGTGCCAGCAGTTTTCCCTTGGGACTAGCGGACACAGATACGCAGTATTTT. Translating gives CASSFPLGLADTDTQYF.

The rearrangement joins TRBV28 to TRBJ1-2; 9 bases line up with TRBD1. The CDR3 extends over 15 amino acids. In germline, CDR1 is MDHEN, CDR2 SYDVKM. J was trimmed by 3 bases and V by 6 bases; bases with no gene match: 8. In DNA, the CDR3 is TGTGCCAGCAGGACCCGGGACAGGGTCGACTATGGCTACACCTTC. This translates into CASRTRDRVDYGYTF.

This chain connects TRBV5-1 to TRBJ1-1; TRBD1 aligns across 10 bases. J lost 4 bases, V lost 4 bases, and 10 bases had no gene match. CDR3 size: 16 residues. From germline, CDR1 is SGHRS and CDR2 YFSETQ. Written as DNA, the CDR3 is TGCGCCAGCAGCCACGGACAGGGGGAAGGAGTCACTGAAGCTTTCTTT. As protein: CASSHGQGEGVTEAFF.